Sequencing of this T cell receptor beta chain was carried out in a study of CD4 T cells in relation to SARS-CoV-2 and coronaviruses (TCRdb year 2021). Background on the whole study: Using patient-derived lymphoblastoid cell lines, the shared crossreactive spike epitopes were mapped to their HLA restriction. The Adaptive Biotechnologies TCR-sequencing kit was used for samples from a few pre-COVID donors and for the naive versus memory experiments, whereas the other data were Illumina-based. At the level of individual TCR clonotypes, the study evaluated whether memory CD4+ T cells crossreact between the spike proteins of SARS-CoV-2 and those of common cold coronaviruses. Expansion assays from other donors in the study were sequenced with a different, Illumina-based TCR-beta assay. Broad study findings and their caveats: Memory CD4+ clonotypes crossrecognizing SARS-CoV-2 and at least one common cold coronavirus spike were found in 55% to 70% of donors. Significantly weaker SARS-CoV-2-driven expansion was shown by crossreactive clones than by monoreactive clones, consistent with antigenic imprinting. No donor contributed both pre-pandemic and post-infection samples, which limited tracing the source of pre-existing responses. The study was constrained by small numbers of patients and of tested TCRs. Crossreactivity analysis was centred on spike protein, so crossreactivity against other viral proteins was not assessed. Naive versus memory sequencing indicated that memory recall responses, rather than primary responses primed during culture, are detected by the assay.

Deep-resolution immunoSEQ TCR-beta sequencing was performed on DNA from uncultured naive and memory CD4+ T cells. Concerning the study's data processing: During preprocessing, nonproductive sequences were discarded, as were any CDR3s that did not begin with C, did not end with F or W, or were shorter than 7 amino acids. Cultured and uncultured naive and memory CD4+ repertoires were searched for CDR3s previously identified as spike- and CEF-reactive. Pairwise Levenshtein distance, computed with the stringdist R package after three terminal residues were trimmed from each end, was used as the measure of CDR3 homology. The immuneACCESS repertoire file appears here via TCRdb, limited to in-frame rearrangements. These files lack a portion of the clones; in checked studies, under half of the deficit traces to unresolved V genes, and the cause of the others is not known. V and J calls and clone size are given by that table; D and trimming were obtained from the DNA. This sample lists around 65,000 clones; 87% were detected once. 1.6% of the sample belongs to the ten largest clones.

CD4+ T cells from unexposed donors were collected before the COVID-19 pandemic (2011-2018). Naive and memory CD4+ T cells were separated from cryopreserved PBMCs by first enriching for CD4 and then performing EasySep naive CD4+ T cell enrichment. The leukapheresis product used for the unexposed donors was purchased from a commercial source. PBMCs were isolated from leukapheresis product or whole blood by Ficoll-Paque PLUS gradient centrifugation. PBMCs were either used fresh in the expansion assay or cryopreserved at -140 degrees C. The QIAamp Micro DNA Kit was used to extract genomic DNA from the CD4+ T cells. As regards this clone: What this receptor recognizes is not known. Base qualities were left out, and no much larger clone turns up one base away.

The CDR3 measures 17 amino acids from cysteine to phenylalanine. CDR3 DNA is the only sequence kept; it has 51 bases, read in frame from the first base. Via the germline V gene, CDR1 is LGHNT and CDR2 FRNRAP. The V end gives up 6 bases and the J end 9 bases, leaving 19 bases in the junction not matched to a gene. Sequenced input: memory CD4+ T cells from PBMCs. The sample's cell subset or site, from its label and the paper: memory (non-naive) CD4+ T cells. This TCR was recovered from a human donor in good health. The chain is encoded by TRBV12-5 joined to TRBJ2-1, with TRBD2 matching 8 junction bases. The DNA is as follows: TGTGCTAGTGGCCGGGGATCGGGAGGGCCCGGGGGGGGTGAGCAGTTCTTC. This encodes CASGRGSGGPGGGEQFF. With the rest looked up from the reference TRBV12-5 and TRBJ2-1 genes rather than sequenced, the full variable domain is DARVTQTPRHKVTEMGQEVTMRCQPILGHNTVFWYRQTMMQGLELLAYFRNRAPLDDSGMPKDRFSAEMPDATLATLKIQPSEPRDSAVYFCASGRGSGGPGGGEQFFGPGTRLTVL.